These 14 T cell receptor beta chains came from one sample sequenced in a study of blood T cell repertoires in COVID-19. Data came from immunoSEQ multiplex PCR; TCRdb stores just in-frame clones and leaves some out. The profile shows about 130,000 clones, about 80% of them singletons. Sample: peripheral blood. All receptors derive from a woman aged 45 to 65 with acute or convalescent COVID-19.

The rearrangement links TRBV6-5 to TRBJ2-1; no firm D call. Trimming pared 7 bases from V and 5 bases from J, leaving 12 bases between. Per the germline V gene, CDR1 is MNHEY and CDR2 is SVGAGI. The CDR3 totals 13 residues. Written as DNA, the CDR3 is TGTGCCAGCATCTACTCTCTACACAATGAGCAGTTCTTC. As protein: CASIYSLHNEQFF.

The chain links TRBV5-4 to TRBJ2-3, with TRBD2 identical over 13 bases. The germline CDR1 and CDR2 sequences are SGHNT and YYREEE (reference sequence). CDR3 length: 16 amino acids. The trim removed 4 bases at V and 5 bases at J, leaving 7 bases unmatched. The CDR3 region is CASSGPGLAGQDTQYF. CDR3 DNA sequence: TGTGCCAGCAGCGGCCCGGGACTAGCGGGACAAGATACGCAGTATTTT.

At least ten counts were recorded for this clone. CDR3 in DNA: TGTGCCAGTAAAAGGGAGTCCAGGAGGATTTCCTACGAGCAGTACTTC. It specifies CASKRESRRISYEQYF. This rearrangement joins TRBV19 to TRBJ2-7; possible D gene TRBD2, 5 bases. Deletions cut 7 bases from V and 1 base from J, with 20 bases between. This CDR3 contains 16 residues. The germline V gene has CDR1 LNHDA and CDR2 SQIVND (reference sequence).

This clone was seen more than once but under ten times. J is TRBJ1-1 and V is TRBV4-1; 9 bases align to TRBD1. The germline gives CDR1 MGHRA, CDR2 YSYEKL. The ends lost 4 bases at V and 0 bases at J; junction bases unmatched: 3. The CDR3 is 15 residues long. The CDR3 sequence is CASSRRTGVNTEAFF. As DNA, the CDR3 is TGCGCCAGCAGCCGAAGGACAGGGGTGAACACTGAAGCTTTCTTT.

The J gene is TRBJ2-7, the V gene TRBV7-8; TRBD2 aligns across 11 bases. The trim removed 4 bases at V and 5 bases at J, leaving 7 bases unmatched. CDR3 length: 15 residues. The germline V gene has CDR1 SGHVS and CDR2 FQNEAQ. The CDR3, as DNA: TGTGCCAGCAGCTCGGGACTAGCGGTCGGGAACGAGCAGTACTTC. Its protein is CASSSGLAVGNEQYF.

This chain joins TRBV14 and TRBJ2-1; D is perhaps TRBD1 (6 bases). The CDR3 has 19 residues. From germline, CDR1 is SGHDN and CDR2 FVKESK. Deletions cut 1 base from V and 0 bases from J, with 19 bases between. In DNA form, the CDR3 reads TGTGCCAGCAGCCAAGTAAGGGGACCCGGGACACCCTCCTACAATGAGCAGTTCTTC. Its protein product is CASSQVRGPGTPSYNEQFF.

This chain connects TRBV2 to TRBJ1-5; 7 bases are shared with TRBD1. The CDR3 extends over 14 amino acids. The germline gives CDR1 SNHLY, CDR2 FYNNEI. V dropped 6 bases and J dropped 2; count of bases not matched to a gene: 4. Here the CDR3 DNA reads TGTGCCAGCAGCGCCGGGACAGGCAATCAGCCCCAGCATTTT. Its protein product is CASSAGTGNQPQHF. Looking up the rest from reference TRBV2 and TRBJ1-5 gives the full variable domain: EPEVTQTPSHQVTQMGQEVILRCVPISNHLYFYWYRQILGQKVEFLVSFYNNEISEKSEIFDDQFSVERPDGSNFTLKIRSTKLEDSAMYFCASSAGTGNQPQHFGDGTRLSIL.

The chain couples TRBV5-6 to TRBJ2-3, with D possibly matching TRBD1 (6 bases). Per germline, CDR1 SGHDT and CDR2 YYEEEE. V was clipped by 2 bases and J by 4 bases, with 14 bases between them. The CDR3 runs 15 residues. In DNA, the CDR3 is TGTGCCAGCAGCTTTAGGGGGAGAGTATCAGATACGCAGTATTTT. Residues: CASSFRGRVSDTQYF.

The chain has TRBV5-5 and TRBJ2-1; D is perhaps TRBD2 (7 bases). The germline CDR1 and CDR2 sequences are SGHKS and YYEKEE (reference sequence). The CDR3 is 17 residues long. Trimming cost V 0 bases and J 4 bases, with 17 bases left between them. In DNA, the CDR3 is TGTGCCAGCAGCTTGGAAGGTTGGGGGGGCCCTTACAATGAGCAGTTCTTC. This sequence encodes CASSLEGWGGPYNEQFF.

The chain joins TRBV2 to TRBJ2-6, with D perhaps matching TRBD2 (6 bases). The CDR3 has 17 residues. Germline values: CDR1 SNHLY, CDR2 FYNNEI. The ends were cut back, 7 bases at V and 0 bases at J, with 16 bases in the middle. The CDR3, as DNA: TGTGCCAGCAAATCCGGGACTCTTAACTCTGGGGCCAACGTCCTGACTTTC. Translation: CASKSGTLNSGANVLTF.

The chain is built from TRBV4-2 and TRBJ1-2; D is possibly TRBD1 (5 bases). Deletions cut 0 bases from V and 1 base from J, with 9 bases between. Germline CDR1 and CDR2: LGHNA and YNFKEQ. The CDR3 totals 15 residues. The CDR3 sequence: CASSQDNQGNYGYTF. CDR3 DNA sequence: TGTGCCAGCAGCCAAGATAATCAGGGTAACTATGGCTACACCTTC.

The chain links TRBV5-6 to TRBJ1-3; D ambiguous. CDR1 and CDR2 from the germline V gene are SGHDT and YYEEEE. V lost 4 bases to trimming and J lost 0 bases, with 11 bases between them. The CDR3 contains 15 residues. CDR3 nucleotides: TGTGCCAGCAGCCCCGGGGTCCACTCTGGAAACACCATATATTTT. As protein: CASSPGVHSGNTIYF.

The chain has TRBV6-6 and TRBJ2-7; 7 nucleotides match TRBD1. CDR1 is MNHNY, CDR2 SVGAGI, per germline (reference sequence). The V segment lost 1 base and the J segment 3 bases; nucleotides outside the gene matches: 6. The CDR3 sequence is 15 residues long. The CDR3 here is CASSYLGGQNYEQYF. The CDR3 DNA sequence: TGTGCCAGCAGTTACTTAGGGGGCCAGAACTACGAGCAGTACTTC.

The V and J genes are TRBV10-3 and TRBJ2-1; TRBD2 matches 9 bases. The germline V gene has CDR1 ENHRY and CDR2 SYGVKD. Losses at the gene ends were 0 bases for V and 6 bases for J; bases not matched to a gene: 3. This CDR3 spans 15 amino acids. The CDR3 loop reads CAISESSGGSNEQFF. The DNA for the CDR3 is TGTGCCATCAGTGAGTCTAGCGGGGGTAGCAATGAGCAGTTCTTC.